The rows below give T cell receptor beta chains drawn from one sample of a study of T cell repertoires in cytomegalovirus infection. One entry per CDR3 protein results from TCRdb running MiXCR on the reads. Altogether under 200,000 distinct CDR3 sequences are present, 15% to 20% being singletons, with the ten largest covering roughly a sixth. Sequencing input: CD8+ T cells from PBMCs. These receptor sequences come from a human donor in good health (CMV status not recorded). Some clones in this sample may be carry-over from other donors' samples. The CDR3 runs from the conserved cysteine through the conserved F or W. Fields, in order: V gene, D gene, J gene, clone size, CDR3 protein, CDR3 DNA. A D gene is named only where the DNA matches it firmly. Clone size is given for some rows only: seen once, a few or many times, or a class if the clone is expanded.

>TRBV28|TRBD2|TRBJ2-1|few
CASRLAGGPNEQFF
TGTGCCAGCAGACTAGCGGGAGGGCCGAATGAGCAGTTCTTC
>TRBV20-1|.|TRBJ2-6|few
CSARSLTGRTGANVLTF
TGCAGTGCTAGATCCCTGACGGGGCGGACTGGGGCCAACGTCCTGACTTTC
>TRBV29-1|.|TRBJ1-3|.
CSVRQSSGNTIYF
TGCAGCGTACGACAGAGCTCTGGAAACACCATATATTTT
>TRBV6-2/TRBV6-3|TRBD1|TRBJ2-1|.
CASSGWTGGAYNEQFF
TGTGCCAGCAGTGGGTGGACAGGGGGCGCCTACAATGAGCAGTTCTTC
>TRBV7-3|TRBD2|TRBJ2-1|.
CASSLPGLEASSSYNEQFF
TGTGCCAGCAGCCTACCGGGACTAGAAGCCTCAAGCTCCTACAATGAGCAGTTCTTC
>TRBV7-2|.|TRBJ2-3|few
CASSLRVLTDTQYF
TGTGCCAGCAGCTTGAGGGTCCTCACAGATACGCAGTATTTT
>TRBV2|.|TRBJ2-7|.
CASSEKRQYF
TGTGCCAGCAGTGAAAAGCGGCAGTACTTC
>TRBV11-2|TRBD1|TRBJ1-1|.
CASSNPGGWNTEAFF
TGTGCCAGCAGCAATCCAGGGGGCTGGAACACTGAAGCTTTCTTT
>TRBV9|.|TRBJ2-1|few
CASSEVLDPQFF
TGTGCCAGCAGCGAGGTGTTGGACCCTCAGTTCTTC
>TRBV7-6|TRBD2|TRBJ2-6|.
CASSPRLAGVSGANVLTF
TGTGCCAGCAGCCCCAGACTAGCGGGGGTCTCTGGGGCCAACGTCCTGACTTTC
>TRBV14|.|TRBJ2-1|.
CASSQGLGDCCLF
TGTGCCAGCAGCCAAGGTCTCGGGGATTGTTGCCTATTC
>TRBV13|TRBD2|TRBJ2-7|.
CASSLGLAGDFSYEQYF
TGTGCCAGCAGCTTAGGGCTAGCGGGCGACTTCTCCTACGAGCAGTACTTC
>TRBV7-2|.|TRBJ2-7|many
CASSLAYRSSYEQYF
TGTGCCAGCAGCTTGGCATATAGGAGCTCCTACGAGCAGTACTTC
>TRBV7-9|.|TRBJ2-4|many
CASSPPLQGDRNIQYF
TGTGCCAGCAGCCCCCCCCTCCAGGGCGATCGGAACATTCAGTACTTC
>TRBV12-3/TRBV12-4|TRBD1|TRBJ1-5|.
CASSFGTGVQPQHF
TGTGCCAGCAGTTTCGGGACAGGGGTTCAGCCCCAGCATTTT
>TRBV12-3/TRBV12-4|.|TRBJ1-1|many
CASSLASSTEAFF
TGTGCCAGCTCCCTAGCCAGTAGCACTGAAGCTTTCTTT
>TRBV19|TRBD1|TRBJ1-4|few
CASTDETGRFSSNEKLFF
TGTGCCAGTACCGACGAGACAGGGCGGTTCTCTTCTAATGAAAAACTGTTTTTT
>TRBV28|.|TRBJ1-2|.
CASSWTDVYGYTF
TGTGCCAGCAGTTGGACGGATGTCTATGGCTACACCTTC
>TRBV9|.|TRBJ1-1|few
CASSVVAGDTEAFF
TGTGCCAGCAGCGTAGTAGCTGGGGACACTGAAGCTTTCTTT
>TRBV11-2|TRBD2|TRBJ2-3|.
CASSLSGRAFLDTQYF
TGTGCCAGCAGCCTTAGCGGGAGGGCCTTTCTTGATACGCAGTATTTT
>TRBV12-5|.|TRBJ1-1|many
CASGYDQGTEAFF
TGTGCTAGTGGTTATGACCAGGGCACTGAAGCTTTCTTT
>TRBV4-2|.|TRBJ1-1|.
CASGNTEAFF
TGTGCCAGCGGTAACACTGAAGCTTTCTTT
>TRBV7-3|.|TRBJ2-1|.
CASSPPLGTGNEQFF
TGTGCCAGCAGCCCACCCCTGGGAACCGGGAATGAGCAGTTCTTC
>TRBV20-1|.|TRBJ1-2|.
CSASRAPLGGYTF
TGCAGTGCTAGCAGGGCCCCCTTGGGAGGCTACACCTTC
>TRBV13|TRBD1|TRBJ2-7|few
CASSLGYGQGDEQYF
TGTGCCAGCAGCTTAGGCTATGGACAGGGGGACGAGCAGTACTTC
>TRBV19|.|TRBJ2-1|.
CASSTSVKDPAYNEQFF
TGTGCCAGTAGTACAAGCGTAAAGGACCCAGCCTACAATGAGCAGTTCTTC
>TRBV28|TRBD2|TRBJ2-7|.
CASSLSISGLYEQYF
TGTGCCAGCAGTTTAAGTATTAGCGGGCTTTACGAGCAGTACTTC